This T cell receptor (beta chain) was captured in a study of tumor and adjacent non-tumor tissue in lung cancer listed by TCRdb under 2018. A note on the overall study: Patients with adenocarcinoma (roughly 12), squamous cell carcinoma (2) and small cell lung cancer (1) were included in the cohort. The 15 enrolled patients, of whom some 10 were men and 5 were women, were aged about 30 to 80 years and were diagnosed with TNM stage I to III disease. A total of 95 million to 150 million productive TCRbeta reads were generated by sequencing, corresponding to an average of roughly 4.1 million reads per sample. The study compared bulk TCRbeta repertoires from lung tumor tissue and matched distant non-tumor lung tissue of over 13 lung cancer patients. TCRbeta CDR3 sequencing was performed on 25 to 35 paired specimens, with one tumor sample and one normal lung sample collected per patient. General conclusions and limits of the study: A significantly larger cumulative share of the repertoire was made up by the top 100 clones in normal lung than in tumor tissue. Tumor tissue showed significantly higher TCR diversity (inverse Simpson) than normal lung tissue, at about 410 vs 180 (P = 0.0075, Mann-Whitney U test). Only roughly 16 patients were in the cohort, and the authors stated that larger samples and more detailed clinical data are needed. Because peripheral blood was not sequenced, the blood TCRbeta repertoires of the lung cancer patients in the study went unexamined. The sequencing platform is not named in the methods, and unique molecular identifiers are not mentioned. TCR diversity was significantly higher in younger patients, and higher tumor TCR diversity was associated with shorter overall and disease-free survival.

The CDR3 goes from the cysteine to the phenylalanine over 16 residues. The kept DNA is CDR3 alone, 48 bases in frame from the first base. For CDR1 and CDR2, the germline V gene lists SGHAT and FQNNGV. For this clonotype: Its cognate antigen has yet to be identified. At one end the junction does not follow the germline gene, possibly because of a read error.

RNA was isolated from bulk, unsorted tissue, and RNA quality was assessed with a NanoDrop ND-1000 and an Agilent 2100. Normal lung samples were distant non-tumor tissue taken more than 3 cm from the tumor edge. Newly diagnosed lung cancer patients without prior chemotherapy who had been admitted for thoracic surgery in China between August and November 2014 were enrolled as donors. The study excluded patients who had received radiotherapy or chemotherapy before or who had another cancer at the same time. Surgical tissue pieces of about 1-2.1 cm3 were preserved in RNAlater solution and were kept at -80 degrees C until use. Library preparation used multiplex PCR. TCRdb names Illumina HiSeq 2500 as the instrument used. TCRbeta libraries were constructed through three rounds of nested PCR with primers (Table S4) according to protocols adapted from ARM-PCR. Before sequencing, PCR products in the 200-500 bp range were cut out of the gel and cleaned up using the QIAquick gel extraction kit. Turning to the authors' computational methods: Trimmomatic was used to clean the reads, FLASH merged the cleaned reads into complete CDR3 sequences, and MiTCR assigned the sequences to V(D)J germline segments. Clonal diversity was computed as the inverse Simpson's index with VDJtools. Productive reads were defined as in-frame sequences without a premature stop codon. TCRdb ran its own pipeline on the public reads, namely fastp trimming at Q25 and MiXCR clone calling, and kept in-frame beta chains. CDR3 protein sequences are deduplicated, and each keeps its most common genes and DNA. These V and J calls rely on TCRdb rather than the paper's analysis. This sample gives about 90,000 distinct CDR3 sequences in total; 76% of them show up just once. 20% to 25% of the sample goes to the ten largest clones.

Source material: distant non-tumor lung tissue. Recombination linked TRBV11-2 to TRBJ1-5, with the D gene not confidently named. This TCR was recovered from a woman between 45 and 60 years old with non-small cell lung cancer. The bases are TGTGCCAGCAGCCCCGGAACTGCTTATAGAAATCAGCCCCACCATTTT. Its protein is CASSPGTAYRNQPHHF.